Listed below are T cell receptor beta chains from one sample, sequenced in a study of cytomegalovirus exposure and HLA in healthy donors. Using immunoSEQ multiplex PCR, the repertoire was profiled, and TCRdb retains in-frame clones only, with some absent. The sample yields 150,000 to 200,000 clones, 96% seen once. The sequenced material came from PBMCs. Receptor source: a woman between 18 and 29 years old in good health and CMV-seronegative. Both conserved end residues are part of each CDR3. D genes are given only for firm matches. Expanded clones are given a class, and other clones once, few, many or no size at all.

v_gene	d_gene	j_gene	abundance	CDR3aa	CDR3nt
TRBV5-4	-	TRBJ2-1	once	CASRWQGYNEQFF	TGTGCCAGCAGATGGCAGGGCTACAATGAGCAGTTCTTC
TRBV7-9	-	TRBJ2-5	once	CASSALGGGETQYF	TGTGCCAGCAGCGCGCTAGGGGGTGGGGAGACCCAGTACTTC
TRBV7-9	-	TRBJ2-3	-	CASSPRADFTDTQYF	TGTGCCAGCAGCCCCCGCGCAGACTTCACAGATACGCAGTATTTT
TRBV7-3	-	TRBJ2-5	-	CASSLTRSRAETQYF	TGTGCCAGCAGCTTAACCCGGTCCAGGGCCGAGACCCAGTACTTC
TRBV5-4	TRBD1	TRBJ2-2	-	CASSLGQGGDRELFF	TGTGCCAGCAGCCTAGGACAGGGAGGAGACCGGGAGCTGTTTTTT
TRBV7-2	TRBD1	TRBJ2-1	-	CASSLEGTGEGNEQFF	TGTGCCAGCAGCTTAGAGGGGACAGGGGAGGGAAATGAGCAGTTCTTC
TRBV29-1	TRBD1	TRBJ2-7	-	CSVGTGITYEQYF	TGCAGCGTTGGGACAGGGATTACCTACGAGCAGTACTTC
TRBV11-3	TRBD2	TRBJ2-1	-	CASSLAGLTEEQFF	TGTGCCAGCAGTTTAGCGGGGTTAACAGAAGAGCAGTTCTTC
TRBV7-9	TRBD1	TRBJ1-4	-	CASSPNIQGWSNEKLFF	TGTGCCAGCAGCCCCAACATACAGGGGTGGTCTAATGAAAAACTGTTTTTT
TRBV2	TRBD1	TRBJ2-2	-	CASTGQGGTGELFF	TGTGCCAGCACAGGACAGGGTGGCACCGGGGAGCTGTTTTTT
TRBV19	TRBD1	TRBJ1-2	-	CATASNRGTGYGYTF	TGTGCCACCGCCTCGAACAGGGGGACGGGCTATGGCTACACCTTC
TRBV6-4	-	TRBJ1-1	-	CATQTGSGTEAFF	TGTGCCACCCAGACGGGGTCGGGCACTGAAGCTTTCTTT
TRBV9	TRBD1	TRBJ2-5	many	CASNRQGALETQYF	TGTGCCAGCAACCGTCAGGGGGCCCTAGAGACCCAGTACTTC
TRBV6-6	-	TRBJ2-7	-	CASSSSHEQYF	TGTGCCAGCAGTTCGTCCCACGAGCAGTACTTC
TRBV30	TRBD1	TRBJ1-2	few	CAWRETTGGSGGYTF	TGTGCCTGGAGGGAGACGACAGGGGGTTCAGGTGGCTACACCTTC
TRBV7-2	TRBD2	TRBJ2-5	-	CASSLVAGGQETQYF	TGTGCCAGCAGCTTAGTCGCGGGGGGTCAAGAGACCCAGTACTTC
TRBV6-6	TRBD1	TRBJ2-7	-	CASSLGQLVSYEQYF	TGTGCCAGCAGTTTGGGACAGTTAGTATCCTACGAGCAGTACTTC
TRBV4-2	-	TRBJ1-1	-	CASSQENGGSTEAFF	TGTGCCAGCAGCCAAGAGAATGGCGGCTCCACTGAAGCTTTCTTT
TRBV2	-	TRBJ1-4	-	CASMVEEKLFF	TGTGCCAGTATGGTAGAGGAAAAACTGTTTTTT
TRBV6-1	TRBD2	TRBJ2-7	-	CASSEVSGEGYEQYF	TGTGCCAGCAGTGAAGTATCGGGGGAGGGGTACGAGCAGTACTTC
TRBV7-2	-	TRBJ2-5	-	CASSSAWGRPQETQYF	TGTGCCAGCAGCTCCGCCTGGGGGCGGCCTCAAGAGACCCAGTACTTC
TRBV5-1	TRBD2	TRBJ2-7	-	CASSIAGTSGYEQYF	TGCGCCAGCAGCATAGCCGGGACTAGCGGTTACGAGCAGTACTTC
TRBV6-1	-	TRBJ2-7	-	CASSLSHRLSYEQYF	TGTGCCAGCAGTTTGTCACACCGCCTCTCCTACGAGCAGTACTTC
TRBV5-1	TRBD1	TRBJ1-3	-	CASSFLSSGTARDTIYF	TGCGCCAGCAGCTTCCTTTCGTCCGGGACAGCCAGAGACACCATATATTTT
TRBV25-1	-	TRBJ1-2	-	CASSEYSFYGYTF	TGTGCCAGCAGTGAGTACAGTTTCTATGGCTACACCTTC
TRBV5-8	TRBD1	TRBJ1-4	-	CASKRGQGPTNEKLFF	TGTGCCAGCAAACGGGGACAGGGACCAACTAATGAAAAACTGTTTTTT
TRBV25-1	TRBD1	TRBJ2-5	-	CASSESGRARGRETQYF	TGTGCCAGCAGTGAATCCGGACGGGCTAGGGGGCGGGAGACCCAGTACTTC
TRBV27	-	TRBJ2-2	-	CASSLWGSGFTGELFF	TGTGCCAGCAGTTTATGGGGTAGCGGATTCACCGGGGAGCTGTTTTTT
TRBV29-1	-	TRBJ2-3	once	CSVDAPPSSTDTQYF	TGCAGCGTTGACGCGCCACCTTCTAGCACAGATACGCAGTATTTT
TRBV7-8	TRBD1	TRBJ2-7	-	CASSLWGPGQGQSYEQYF	TGTGCCAGCAGCTTATGGGGACCGGGACAGGGCCAATCCTACGAGCAGTACTTC
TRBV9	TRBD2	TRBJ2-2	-	CASSVVFSGGRTGELFF	TGTGCCAGCAGCGTAGTATTCAGCGGGGGGCGCACCGGGGAGCTGTTTTTT
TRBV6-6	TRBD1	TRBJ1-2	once	CASSYLQGASEGYTF	TGTGCCAGCAGTTACTTACAGGGGGCGTCGGAAGGCTACACCTTC
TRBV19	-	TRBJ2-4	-	CASSDQVPDIQYF	TGTGCCAGTAGCGACCAGGTCCCGGACATTCAGTACTTC
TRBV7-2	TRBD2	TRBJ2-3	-	CASSPVRLAGDTQYF	TGTGCCAGCAGCCCGGTCCGACTAGCGGGAGATACGCAGTATTTT
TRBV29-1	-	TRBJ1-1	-	CSAGGLGDTEAFF	TGCAGCGCGGGGGGATTGGGGGACACTGAAGCTTTCTTT
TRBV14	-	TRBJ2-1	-	CASSQVGALQRAEQFF	TGTGCCAGCAGCCAAGTAGGGGCCTTACAGCGGGCTGAGCAGTTCTTC
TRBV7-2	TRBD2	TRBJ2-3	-	CASSSTGASGGTDTQYF	TGTGCCAGCAGCTCTACCGGGGCTAGCGGGGGTACAGATACGCAGTATTTT
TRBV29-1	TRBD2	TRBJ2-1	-	CSVRGRTSGEDNEQFF	TGCAGTGTTAGGGGTCGGACTAGCGGGGAAGACAATGAGCAGTTCTTC
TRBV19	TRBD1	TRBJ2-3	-	CASSIDQGQLYTDTQYF	TGTGCCAGTAGTATAGATCAGGGACAGCTTTACACAGATACGCAGTATTTT
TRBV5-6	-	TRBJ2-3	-	CASSLEIFGRGITDTQYF	TGTGCCAGCAGCTTGGAAATCTTCGGCAGGGGAATCACAGATACGCAGTATTTT
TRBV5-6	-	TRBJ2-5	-	CASSLAGVETQYF	TGTGCCAGCAGCTTGGCGGGGGTGGAGACCCAGTACTTC
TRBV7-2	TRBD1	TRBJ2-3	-	CASSSGTGGVSAQYF	TGTGCCAGCAGCTCCGGGACAGGGGGCGTCAGTGCGCAGTATTTT
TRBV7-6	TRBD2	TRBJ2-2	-	CASSPTSPNTGELFF	TGTGCCAGCAGTCCGACTAGCCCGAACACCGGGGAGCTGTTTTTT
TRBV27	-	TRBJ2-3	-	CASSLTQQTDTQYF	TGTGCCAGCAGTTTGACCCAACAGACAGATACGCAGTATTTT
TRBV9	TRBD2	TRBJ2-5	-	CASSPSSGGETQYF	TGTGCCAGCAGCCCTAGTAGCGGGGGGGAGACCCAGTACTTC
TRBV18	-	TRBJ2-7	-	CASSPQTRSYEQYF	TGTGCCAGCTCACCACAGACTAGGAGCTACGAGCAGTACTTC
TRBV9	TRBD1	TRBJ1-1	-	CASSTEGAAEAFF	TGTGCCAGCAGCACCGAGGGGGCGGCCGAAGCTTTCTTT
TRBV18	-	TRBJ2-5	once	CASSPSIGVWMGQYF	TGTGCCAGCTCACCCTCAATAGGGGTTTGGATGGGCCAGTACTTC
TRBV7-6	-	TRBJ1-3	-	CASSLGPGNTIYF	TGTGCCAGCAGCTTGGGCCCCGGAAACACCATATATTTT
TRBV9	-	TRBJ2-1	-	CASSGSVGGAYNEQFF	TGTGCCAGCAGCGGTTCCGTTGGCGGGGCATACAATGAGCAGTTCTTC
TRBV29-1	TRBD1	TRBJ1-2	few	CSVEQGAKGNYGYTF	TGCAGCGTTGAACAGGGGGCAAAGGGGAACTATGGCTACACCTTC
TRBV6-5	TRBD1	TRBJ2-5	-	CASSYGQAKGTQYF	TGTGCCAGCAGTTATGGACAGGCTAAAGGGACCCAGTACTTC
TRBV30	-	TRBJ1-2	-	CAFTPQGNGGYTF	TGTGCCTTTACACCCCAGGGGAACGGTGGCTACACCTTC
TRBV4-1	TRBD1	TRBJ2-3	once	CASSPFPGTASDTQYF	TGCGCCAGCAGCCCATTCCCCGGGACAGCGTCAGATACGCAGTATTTT
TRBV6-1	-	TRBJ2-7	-	CASSGMQGPPYEQYF	TGTGCCAGCAGTGGTATGCAGGGTCCCCCCTACGAGCAGTACTTC